This TCR beta chain derives from a study of beta chain features in type 1 diabetes. All of the isolated RNA was reverse transcribed, so expressed TCRB transcripts were sequenced. Data came from immunoSEQ multiplex PCR; TCRdb stores just in-frame clones and leaves some out. This repertoire shows approximately 260,000 clones, around 24% found once; its top ten account for about 0.011%. CDR1 and CDR2 (germline): SGDLS, YYNGEE. Trimming removed 4 bases from V and 3 bases from J; junction bases left unmatched: 13. The CDR3 contains 16 residues. Study-wide points: Moderate but significant shortening of TCRB CDR3s was recorded in all four CD4+ subsets from Type 1 diabetes patients. Whether HLA type affects TCRB rearrangement stayed undetermined in the present work. In the patient group, naive, central memory and Treg TCRB repertoires seemed more alike than in the healthy donor group.

Sorted CD4+ subsets: naive, central memory, regulatory, stem cell-like memory (CD45RO/CCR7/CD25/CD127/CD95/CD27 panel). This clone was seen a single time. Its antigen is as yet unknown. This TCR was sampled from a woman in her 30s with type 1 diabetes. This sequence joins TRBV9 and TRBJ2-7; 7 bases align to TRBD1. Sequencing was carried out using naive CD4+ T cells from blood. The CDR3 nucleotides read TGTGCCAGCAGCCAAACCCTAACAGGGGCCGGCTACGAGCAGTACTTC. Residues: CASSQTLTGAGYEQYF.